This entry is about one T cell receptor beta chain. The missing CDR3 end, 3 residues past where the read stops, is filled in from the germline J gene. This sample was taken from a study of Tregs in tolerant kidney transplant recipients. The CDR3 loop spans 14 amino acids. Trimming removed 0 bases from V and 5 bases from J, with 11 bases in between. CDR1 and CDR2 from the germline V gene are DFQATT and SNEGSKA (reference sequence). Profiled with immunoSEQ multiplex PCR; TCRdb holds only in-frame clones, not every one. Listed are 25,000 to 35,000 clones; 1.8% falls within the top ten. The nonmyeloablative bone marrow transplants came from related graft donors, with transient mixed chimerism.

The source was CD4+ T cells from blood (PBMCs), collected 24 months after the transplant. The source is a human patient who received a combined kidney and bone marrow transplant. A subset of T cells may come from the graft donor. The chain uses TRBV20-1 and TRBJ2-1; no clear D gene. CDR3 protein: CSARDPATNNEQFF. Partial CDR3 DNA: TGCAGTGCTAGAGATCCGGCGACAAACAATGAG.